The 27 T cell receptor beta chains reported below all come from one sample, sequenced in a study of blood T cell repertoires in COVID-19 (dated by TCRdb to 2018 to 2021). The library was generated by the immunoSEQ multiplex PCR assay. TCRdb provides this immuneACCESS table in a form limited to in-frame rearrangements. Some clones are lacking; in checked studies, under half of them reflect an unresolved V gene, and why the rest are absent is not known. This sample gives around 370,000 clones in total; roughly 89% of them show up just once. The ten top clones hold 6.5% of the sample. Material: peripheral blood. Receptor source: a man aged 18 to 30 with active or convalescent COVID-19.

The table lists this clone with a few counts. J is TRBJ1-5 and V is TRBV28; 9 nucleotides agree with TRBD1. The trim removed 7 bases at V and 3 bases at J, leaving 13 bases unmatched. Germline CDR1 reads MDHEN; CDR2 reads SYDVKM. The CDR3 length is 17 residues. The CDR3 DNA reads TGTGCCAGCACACGCCGGGGACAGGGACTAGACAATCAGCCCCAGCATTTT. Protein sequence: CASTRRGQGLDNQPQHF.

The chain couples TRBV27 to TRBJ1-2; tentatively, D is TRBD1 (6 bases). Germline V CDR1 and CDR2: MNHEY, SMNVEV (reference sequence). Deletions cut 2 bases from V and 1 base from J, with 11 bases between. CDR3 size: 15 residues. For the CDR3, the DNA is TGTGCCAGCAGTTTAAGGGGGGGAGATAACTATGGCTACACCTTC. This gives the protein CASSLRGGDNYGYTF.

This sequence joins TRBV5-4 and TRBJ2-7, with TRBD2 matching 13 bases. The CDR3 runs to 16 residues. The germline V gene encodes CDR1 SGHNT and CDR2 YYREEE (reference sequence). V dropped 3 bases and J dropped 6; count of bases not matched to a gene: 9. This CDR3 reads CASSSGLAGTFGEQYF. Written as DNA, the CDR3 is TGTGCCAGCAGCTCGGGACTAGCGGGGACCTTCGGCGAGCAGTACTTC.

The chain recombines TRBV5-1 with TRBJ2-3; D is uncertain. Deletions cut 0 bases from V and 1 base from J, with 6 bases between. CDR3 length: 14 residues. The germline CDR1 and CDR2 sequences are SGHRS and YFSETQ. The CDR3 reads CASSLASGTDTQYF. The CDR3 DNA sequence: TGCGCCAGCAGCTTGGCCAGCGGCACAGATACGCAGTATTTT.

The CDR3, as DNA: TGTGCCAGCAGACCAGACAGGGTGGCTAATGAAAAACTGTTTTTT. Translation: CASRPDRVANEKLFF. The V call is TRBV6-5, the J call TRBJ1-4; 7 bases line up with TRBD1. V lost 6 bases and J lost 3; bases outside the gene matches: 7. This CDR3 comprises 15 residues. The germline V gene has CDR1 MNHEY and CDR2 SVGAGI.

The chain has TRBV7-2 and TRBJ1-5; D possibly corresponds to TRBD1 (6 bases). Germline values: CDR1 SGHTA, CDR2 FQGNSA. Trimming pared 5 bases from V and 3 bases from J, leaving 17 bases between. This CDR3 is 16 amino acids long. The CDR3 DNA reads TGTGCCAGCAGCGCCCGGGGGGCAGGAGTCAATCAGCCCCAGCATTTT. Its translation is CASSARGAGVNQPQHF.

This clone has just a few counts. This chain uses TRBV27 with TRBJ1-5; D unresolved. The CDR3 extends over 14 amino acids. The germline gives CDR1 MNHEY, CDR2 SMNVEV (reference sequence). V lost 0 bases and J lost 6, with 9 bases in between. The CDR3 DNA follows: TGTGCCAGCAGTTTATCTCGGGTTGGTCAGCCCCAGCATTTT. It yields the protein CASSLSRVGQPQHF.

This clone came up once. The chain uses TRBV7-9 and TRBJ1-2, with TRBD1 as a possible D gene (6 bases). The CDR3 is made up of 16 amino acids. V lost 5 bases and J lost 0, with 16 bases in between. Germline V gene lookup returns CDR1 SEHNR and CDR2 FQNEAQ (reference sequence). The CDR3 DNA is TGTGCCAGCAGCCGATGGACAGTCTCTGCTAACTATGGCTACACCTTC. Protein: CASSRWTVSANYGYTF.

This clone was counted once. The rearrangement uses TRBV7-6 and TRBJ2-1; 9 nucleotides align to TRBD2. The ends lost 5 bases at V and 10 bases at J; junction bases unmatched: 15. Looked up from germline, CDR1 is SGHVS and CDR2 is FNYEAQ. This CDR3 spans 16 amino acids. The CDR3 loop is CASSLGGGAPTIEQFF. The CDR3 DNA sequence: TGTGCCAGCAGCCTGGGCGGGGGGGCACCCACAATCGAGCAGTTCTTC.

The V and J genes are TRBV28 and TRBJ1-6; TRBD1 is a possible D gene (5 bases). The CDR3 is 14 amino acids. Germline loops: CDR1 MDHEN, CDR2 SYDVKM. V gave up 7 bases and J gave up 10 bases, with 17 bases separating them. CDR3 region: CASTQRGVWSPLHF. DNA for the CDR3: TGTGCCAGCACCCAACGGGGGGTGTGGTCACCCCTCCACTTT.

This clone has just one count. The chain is built from TRBV6-5 and TRBJ1-1, with 7 nucleotides matching TRBD1. Germline V lookup: CDR1 MNHEY, CDR2 SVGAGI. This CDR3 contains 14 residues. Losses at the gene ends were 5 bases for V and 3 bases for J; bases not matched to a gene: 6. CDR3 sequence: CASSRDSGYTEAFF. DNA of the CDR3: TGTGCCAGCAGTCGGGACAGCGGATACACTGAAGCTTTCTTT.

In its sample, this clone was seen once. V gene TRBV2 combines with J gene TRBJ1-5, with TRBD1 as a possible D gene (5 bases). This CDR3 is 14 amino acids long. Trimming took 4 bases from V and 11 from J, leaving 18 bases between them. Germline CDR1 and CDR2: SNHLY and FYNNEI. The CDR3 DNA sequence: TGTGCCAGCAGTGCTACCAGGGCGGATTCAGCCCAGCATTTT. Protein sequence: CASSATRADSAQHF.

This chain connects TRBV24-1 to TRBJ2-5, with 10 bases lining up with TRBD1. The CDR3 is 17 residues long. Germline V gene data show CDR1 as KGHDR and CDR2 as SFDVKD. V lost 0 bases to trimming and J lost 4 bases; unmatched junction nucleotides: 7. The CDR3 DNA reads as TGTGCCACCAGTGATTTGCCCGGGACAGGGGAGGGAGAGACCCAGTACTTC. This codes for CATSDLPGTGEGETQYF.

This chain joins TRBV10-2 and TRBJ2-1, with D tentatively TRBD1 (6 bases). The CDR3 has 15 amino acids. Germline CDR1 is WSHSY and CDR2 is SAAADI. The V end was cut by 7 bases, the J end by 1 base, with 14 bases between. In DNA form, the CDR3 reads TGCGCCAGCACCGGAGGACAGACTTCCTACAATGAGCAGTTCTTC. Translation gives CASTGGQTSYNEQFF.

This clone was seen only a few times. This chain links TRBV19 with TRBJ2-7; 8 bases map to TRBD2. Germline-derived CDR1 and CDR2 are LNHDA and SQIVND (reference sequence). The CDR3 has 15 amino acids. The J segment lost 0 bases and the V segment lost 1 base, leaving 2 bases of the junction unmatched. As DNA, the CDR3 is TGTGCCAGTAGTATAGCAAGCGGGAGCTCCTACGAGCAGTACTTC. This encodes CASSIASGSSYEQYF.

V is TRBV6-6 and J is TRBJ1-5; the D gene is possibly TRBD1 (6 bases). Germline values: CDR1 MNHNY, CDR2 SVGAGI (reference sequence). V gave up 0 bases and J gave up 3 bases, with 12 bases separating them. This CDR3 spans 16 amino acids. CDR3 protein: CASSYSRGGINQPQHF. CDR3 DNA: TGTGCCAGCAGTTACTCGAGGGGGGGCATCAATCAGCCCCAGCATTTT.

As for this clone: The germline gene is not matched at one end of the junction; a read error may be the cause. The CDR3 here is CASRGQGSGANVLTF. As DNA, the CDR3 is TGTGCCAGCAGGGGACAGGGGTCTGGGGCCAACGTGCTGACTTTC. V gene TRBV6-5 combines with J gene TRBJ2-6; TRBD1 aligns across 10 bases. The CDR3 has 15 residues. The V gene's germline CDR1 is MNHEY and CDR2 SVGAGI.

The chain combines TRBV7-9 with TRBJ1-3, with TRBD1 identical over 8 bases. This CDR3 has 17 residues. Germline V lookup: CDR1 SEHNR, CDR2 FQNEAQ (reference sequence). Trimming took 4 bases from V and 4 from J; bases not matched to a gene: 12. For the CDR3, the DNA is TGTGCCAGCAGCTCAACGGCAGGGGGCGCGTCAGGAAACACCATATATTTT. Amino acids: CASSSTAGGASGNTIYF.

This chain uses TRBV28 with TRBJ2-1, with 8 nucleotides matching TRBD2. The CDR3 extends over 15 amino acids. The germline V gene has CDR1 MDHEN and CDR2 SYDVKM. V lost 7 bases to trimming and J lost 0 bases; unmatched junction nucleotides: 5. Written as DNA, the CDR3 is TGTGCCAGCACCCGTAGCGGGGCCTCCTACAATGAGCAGTTCTTC. Translated, it gives CASTRSGASYNEQFF.

The rearrangement uses TRBV15 and TRBJ1-3; D possibly corresponds to TRBD1 (6 bases). Trimming stripped 3 bases from V and 1 base from J, with 13 bases between. The CDR3 has 16 amino acids. Germline V gene sequence: CDR1 LNHNV, CDR2 YYDKDF (reference sequence). The CDR3 DNA follows: TGTGCCACCAGCAGCTACGGGGGGCCTTCTGGAAACACCATATATTTT. The encoded protein is CATSSYGGPSGNTIYF.

This clone was detected only once. The chain's CDR3 is CASSFREVRYF. As DNA, the CDR3 is TGTGCCAGCAGTTTTCGAGAGGTACGGTACTTC. The chain is built from TRBV21-1 and TRBJ2-7; TRBD2, the D gene given by the table, was not confirmed from the DNA. TRBV21-1 is a recognized pseudogene. The CDR3 loop spans 11 amino acids.

For this clone: A much larger clone lies a single base off, so this may be a read error. V gene TRBV3-1 (or the pseudogene TRBV3-2) combines with J gene TRBJ2-2, with TRBD2 matching 10 bases. With V trimmed by 2 bases and J by 1 base, 1 base remained unmatched. The CDR3 runs 16 residues. Per the germline V gene, CDR1 is LGHDT and CDR2 is YNNKEL (reference sequence). CDR3 residues: CASSQRLAGNTGELFF. In DNA, the CDR3 is TGTGCCAGCAGCCAACGACTAGCGGGGAACACCGGGGAGCTGTTTTTT.

The gene calls are TRBV6-2 or TRBV6-3 and TRBJ2-5, with TRBD1 matching 10 bases. Germline-derived CDR1 and CDR2 are MNHEY and SVGEGT. The V and J ends lost 5 bases and 6 bases, in that order; junction bases with no gene match: 12. There are 16 residues in the CDR3. CDR3 in DNA: TGTGCCAGCAGTACCCCGGGACAGGGGACTGGGAAGACCCAGTACTTC. It codes for CASSTPGQGTGKTQYF.

The rearrangement links TRBV19 to TRBJ2-3; 8 nucleotides match TRBD2. Germline-derived CDR1 and CDR2 are LNHDA and SQIVND (reference sequence). After removal of 6 bases from V and 2 bases from J, the junction contained 7 bases not matched to a gene. This CDR3 is built from 15 residues. This chain's CDR3 is CASRRRGANTDTQYF. CDR3 nucleotides: TGTGCCAGTAGACGGCGGGGGGCGAACACAGATACGCAGTATTTT.

This sequence joins TRBV5-1 and TRBJ1-3; D is unclear. The germline V gene has CDR1 SGHRS and CDR2 YFSETQ. This CDR3 spans 13 amino acids. Trimming left V 6 bases short and J 0 bases short, with 7 bases between. CDR3 loop: CASTPLSGNTIYF. The CDR3, as DNA: TGCGCCAGCACCCCCCTCTCTGGAAACACCATATATTTT.

The chain combines TRBV6-2 or TRBV6-3 with TRBJ2-3; 8 bases fit TRBD2. Germline CDR1 is MNHEY and CDR2 is SVGEGT. CDR3 length equals 17 residues. With V trimmed by 6 bases and J by 1 base, 12 bases remained unmatched. The CDR3 reads CASSPRAGTSRTDTQYF. In nucleotides, the CDR3 is TGTGCCAGCAGCCCTCGTGCCGGGACTAGTCGCACAGATACGCAGTATTTT.

This chain joins TRBV7-9 and TRBJ1-2, with TRBD1 as a possible D gene (6 bases). This CDR3 has 15 amino acids. The germline V gene has CDR1 SEHNR and CDR2 FQNEAQ (reference sequence). Trimming removed 5 bases at V and 1 base at J, with 14 bases between. The CDR3 sequence: CASSSGQRNNYGYTF. In nucleotides, the CDR3 is TGTGCCAGCAGCAGTGGACAGCGAAATAACTATGGCTACACCTTC.